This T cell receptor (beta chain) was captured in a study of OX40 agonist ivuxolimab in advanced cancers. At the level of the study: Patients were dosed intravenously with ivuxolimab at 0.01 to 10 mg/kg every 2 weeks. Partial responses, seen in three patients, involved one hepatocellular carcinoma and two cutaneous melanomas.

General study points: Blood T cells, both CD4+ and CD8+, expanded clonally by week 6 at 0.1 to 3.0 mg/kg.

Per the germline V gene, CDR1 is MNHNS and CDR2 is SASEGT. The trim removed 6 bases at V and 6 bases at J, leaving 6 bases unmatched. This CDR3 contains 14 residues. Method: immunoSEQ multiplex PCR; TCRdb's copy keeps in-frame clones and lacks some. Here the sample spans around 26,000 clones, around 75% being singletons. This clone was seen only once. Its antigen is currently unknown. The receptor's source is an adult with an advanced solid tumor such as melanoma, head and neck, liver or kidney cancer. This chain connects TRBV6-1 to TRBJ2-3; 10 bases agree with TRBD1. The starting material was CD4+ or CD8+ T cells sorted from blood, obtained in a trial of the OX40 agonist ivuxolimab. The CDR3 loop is CASSDRGRRDTQYF. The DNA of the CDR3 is TGTGCCAGCAGCGACAGGGGGCGGAGGGATACGCAGTATTTT.